This T cell receptor (beta chain) was obtained from a study of blood T cells in healthy people across ages. Using a J-beta primer mix together with a sample-barcoded 5' primer, a second PCR was run for about 7 to 12 cycles. MiXCR, applied by TCRdb to the 5' RACE reads, yields one record per CDR3 protein. This sample has more than 750,000 distinct CDR3 sequences, with almost 30% found just once. The ends were cut back, 10 bases at V and 5 bases at J, with 11 bases in the middle. CDR3 length equals 11 residues. From germline, CDR1 is SGHTA and CDR2 FQGNSA. The same specimen was also included in a second study, on T cells of mothers and their children. That study adds: Researchers put all of the extracted RNA into cDNA synthesis, using around 1.4 ug per 15 ul. The TCR beta CDR3 read count exceeded 9.5 million for each mother and was 2.5 million to 3 million for each child.

This clonotype was sampled from a woman aged 40 to 50 in good health. The chain carries TRBV7-2 and TRBJ2-5; tentatively, D is TRBD1 (5 bases). Sample: blood. The CDR3 DNA sequence: TGTGCCAACAGGTCCGGGGAGACCCAGTACTTC. It codes for CANRSGETQYF.